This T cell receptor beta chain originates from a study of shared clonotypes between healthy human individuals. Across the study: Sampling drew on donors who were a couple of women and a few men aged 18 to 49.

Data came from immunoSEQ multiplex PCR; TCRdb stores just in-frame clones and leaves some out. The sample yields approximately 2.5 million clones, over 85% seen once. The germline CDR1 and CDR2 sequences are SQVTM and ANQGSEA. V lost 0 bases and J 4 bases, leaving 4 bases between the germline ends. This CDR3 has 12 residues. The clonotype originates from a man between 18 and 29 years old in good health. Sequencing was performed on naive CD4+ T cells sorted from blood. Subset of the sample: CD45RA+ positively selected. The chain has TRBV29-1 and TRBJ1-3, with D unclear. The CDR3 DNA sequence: TGCAGCGTTGAAGACGGGGGAAACACCATATATTTT. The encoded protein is CSVEDGGNTIYF.